These T cell receptor beta chains were read from a single sample in a study of blood T cell repertoires in COVID-19. Produced via immunoSEQ multiplex PCR; TCRdb's table is partial and in-frame only. The sample yields about 370,000 clones, about 89% seen once. The sequenced sample consisted of peripheral blood. The receptors come from a woman younger than 45 with COVID-19, enrolled during active disease. The CDR3 runs from the conserved cysteine through the conserved F or W. D genes are given only for firm matches. Size is omitted from some rows. Given values are once, few, many or a class for expanded clones.

V gene: TRBV9; J gene: TRBJ2-5; D gene: -; clone size: once; CDR3 DNA: TGTGCCAGCAGCCTACAGGACAGAGCCAAAGAGACCCAGTACTTC; CDR3 protein: CASSLQDRAKETQYF
V gene: TRBV5-4; J gene: TRBJ2-1; D gene: TRBD1; clone size: -; CDR3 DNA: TGTGCCAGCAGCTCGCGGTCGACAGGGGGGGTCAATGAGCAGTTCTTC; CDR3 protein: CASSSRSTGGVNEQFF
V gene: TRBV6-5; J gene: TRBJ1-1; D gene: -; clone size: once; CDR3 DNA: TGTGCCAGCAGTCCCGGGGGAAGGACGGCTGAAGCTTTCTTT; CDR3 protein: CASSPGGRTAEAFF
V gene: TRBV5-1; J gene: TRBJ1-4; D gene: TRBD1; clone size: -; CDR3 DNA: TGCGCCAGCAGCTCCGGACAGGGATTGATTACTAATGAAAAACTGTTTTTT; CDR3 protein: CASSSGQGLITNEKLFF
V gene: TRBV6-2/TRBV6-3; J gene: TRBJ2-7; D gene: -; clone size: -; CDR3 DNA: TGTGCCAGCAGTTACTCGGACACCTACGAGCAGTACTTC; CDR3 protein: CASSYSDTYEQYF
V gene: TRBV27; J gene: TRBJ1-1; D gene: -; clone size: -; CDR3 DNA: TGTGCCAGCAGTTCGGGGGACGGGCGGGTGAACACTGAAGCTTTCTTT; CDR3 protein: CASSSGDGRVNTEAFF
V gene: TRBV28; J gene: TRBJ1-4; D gene: -; clone size: -; CDR3 DNA: TGTGCCAGCAGTTTATCGTCGGGGGGGAGCGAAAAACTGTTTTTT; CDR3 protein: CASSLSSGGSEKLFF
V gene: TRBV14; J gene: TRBJ2-1; D gene: TRBD1; clone size: -; CDR3 DNA: TGTGCCAGCAGCCGACAGGGGTCGAGCTCCTACAATGAGCAGTTCTTC; CDR3 protein: CASSRQGSSSYNEQFF
V gene: TRBV29-1; J gene: TRBJ2-5; D gene: -; clone size: -; CDR3 DNA: TGCAGCGTCACGAATGGGCCCGGTGAGGGGAGGAAGACCCAGTACTTC; CDR3 protein: CSVTNGPGEGRKTQYF
V gene: TRBV4-2; J gene: TRBJ1-1; D gene: -; clone size: -; CDR3 DNA: TGTGCCAGCAGCCAAGGGGACACTCAGAACACTGAAGCTTTCTTT; CDR3 protein: CASSQGDTQNTEAFF
V gene: TRBV11-3; J gene: TRBJ2-1; D gene: TRBD2; clone size: -; CDR3 DNA: TGTGCCAGCAGCCTACTGGGACTAGCGGGAGGAAATGAGCAGTTCTTC; CDR3 protein: CASSLLGLAGGNEQFF
V gene: TRBV12-3/TRBV12-4; J gene: TRBJ2-3; D gene: -; clone size: -; CDR3 DNA: TGTGCCAGCAGCCCCTATAGCACAGATACGCAGTATTTT; CDR3 protein: CASSPYSTDTQYF
V gene: TRBV5-4; J gene: TRBJ2-3; D gene: -; clone size: once; CDR3 DNA: TGTGCCAGCAGCTTCTATTCTAGCACAGATACGCAGTATTTT; CDR3 protein: CASSFYSSTDTQYF
V gene: TRBV11-3; J gene: TRBJ2-1; D gene: TRBD1; clone size: -; CDR3 DNA: TGTGCCAGCAGCTCCCGGACAGGGGACTACAATGAGCAGTTCTTC; CDR3 protein: CASSSRTGDYNEQFF
V gene: TRBV28; J gene: TRBJ2-7; D gene: -; clone size: -; CDR3 DNA: TGTGCCAGCACCCCATTTTCCGGGACACCCCTCGAGCAGTACTTC; CDR3 protein: CASTPFSGTPLEQYF
V gene: TRBV28; J gene: TRBJ2-1; D gene: TRBD1; clone size: once; CDR3 DNA: TGTGCCAGCAGTTGGGACAGGGGCCCTACCTACAATGAGCAGTTCTTC; CDR3 protein: CASSWDRGPTYNEQFF
V gene: TRBV20-1; J gene: TRBJ2-2; D gene: -; clone size: -; CDR3 DNA: TGCAGTGCTAGTATACTCTCGGGTTACCTGGGCGGGGAGCTGTTTTTT; CDR3 protein: CSASILSGYLGGELFF
V gene: TRBV5-1; J gene: TRBJ2-3; D gene: -; clone size: -; CDR3 DNA: TGCGCCAGCAGCCATGACAAGCCAGATACGCAGTATTTT; CDR3 protein: CASSHDKPDTQYF
V gene: TRBV12-2; J gene: TRBJ1-6; D gene: -; clone size: -; CDR3 DNA: TGTGCAAGTCGCTTATTACTCAGGGGGCGATCACCCCTCCACTTT; CDR3 protein: CASRLLLRGRSPLHF
V gene: TRBV14; J gene: TRBJ2-6; D gene: -; clone size: -; CDR3 DNA: TGTGCCAGCAGCTTTAAAGGACAGACCTACTCTGGGGCCAACGTCCTGACTTTC; CDR3 protein: CASSFKGQTYSGANVLTF
V gene: TRBV10-3; J gene: TRBJ2-7; D gene: -; clone size: -; CDR3 DNA: TGTGCCATCAGTGAGGAGGGAAGCCACGAGCAGTACTTC; CDR3 protein: CAISEEGSHEQYF
V gene: TRBV12-3/TRBV12-4; J gene: TRBJ1-1; D gene: -; clone size: -; CDR3 DNA: TGTGCCAGCAACCCGCCGGGAACTGAAGCTTTCTTT; CDR3 protein: CASNPPGTEAFF
V gene: TRBV11-2; J gene: TRBJ2-7; D gene: -; clone size: -; CDR3 DNA: TGTGCCAGCAGCTTAGCGGCAGGGGCGGCGCAGTACTTC; CDR3 protein: CASSLAAGAAQYF
V gene: TRBV7-8; J gene: TRBJ1-2; D gene: TRBD1; clone size: -; CDR3 DNA: TGTGCCAGCAGCCCTTACAGGGGCCCCACTAACTATGGCTACACCTTC; CDR3 protein: CASSPYRGPTNYGYTF
V gene: TRBV28; J gene: TRBJ2-3; D gene: TRBD1; clone size: -; CDR3 DNA: TGTGCCAGCAGCGTACAGGGGTTGGGTCCAGATACGCAGTATTTT; CDR3 protein: CASSVQGLGPDTQYF
V gene: TRBV28; J gene: TRBJ1-2; D gene: TRBD1; clone size: -; CDR3 DNA: TGTGCCAGCAGTTCGGACAGGGGGCGTACCTATGGCTACACCTTC; CDR3 protein: CASSSDRGRTYGYTF
V gene: TRBV5-5; J gene: TRBJ2-3; D gene: -; clone size: -; CDR3 DNA: TGTGCCAGCAGCTTCCGTCCGACAGGTATCACAGATACGCAGTATTTT; CDR3 protein: CASSFRPTGITDTQYF
V gene: TRBV5-6; J gene: TRBJ2-7; D gene: TRBD1; clone size: -; CDR3 DNA: TGTGCCAGCAGCCCCACAGGGGGCGGCGAGCAGTACTTC; CDR3 protein: CASSPTGGGEQYF
V gene: TRBV28; J gene: TRBJ1-6; D gene: -; clone size: -; CDR3 DNA: TGTGCCAGCAGTTCCCCTCGCGACCTCCACTTT; CDR3 protein: CASSSPRDLHF
V gene: TRBV18; J gene: TRBJ1-5; D gene: TRBD1; clone size: -; CDR3 DNA: TGTGCCAGCTCTTCCGACAGGGGTCCTAATCAGCCCCAGCATTTT; CDR3 protein: CASSSDRGPNQPQHF
V gene: TRBV19; J gene: TRBJ2-2; D gene: TRBD1; clone size: -; CDR3 DNA: TGTGCCAGTAGTATAGTCCCCAGGGGGACCGGGGAGCTGTTTTTT; CDR3 protein: CASSIVPRGTGELFF
V gene: TRBV27; J gene: TRBJ2-2; D gene: TRBD1; clone size: -; CDR3 DNA: TGTGCCAGCAGCCCGATAGGACAGGGAAGACCCGGGGAGCTGTTTTTT; CDR3 protein: CASSPIGQGRPGELFF
V gene: TRBV4-3; J gene: TRBJ2-2; D gene: TRBD1; clone size: -; CDR3 DNA: TGCGCCAGCAGCCTAACGGGACAGGGTTATACCGGGGAGCTGTTTTTT; CDR3 protein: CASSLTGQGYTGELFF
V gene: TRBV6-5; J gene: TRBJ1-1; D gene: -; clone size: -; CDR3 DNA: TGTGCCAGCAGTTCCTACACTGAAGCTTTCTTT; CDR3 protein: CASSSYTEAFF
V gene: TRBV5-1; J gene: TRBJ2-1; D gene: TRBD1; clone size: -; CDR3 DNA: TGCGCCAGCAGCCTTGACAGGGTTGGTGAGCAGTTCTTC; CDR3 protein: CASSLDRVGEQFF
V gene: TRBV7-8; J gene: TRBJ1-2; D gene: -; clone size: -; CDR3 DNA: TGTGCCAGCAGCTACGGACAGTACTATGGCTACACCTTC; CDR3 protein: CASSYGQYYGYTF
V gene: TRBV6-6; J gene: TRBJ2-7; D gene: -; clone size: -; CDR3 DNA: TGTGCCAGTCAGGGGCAGGCGGTCTCCTACGAGCAGTACTTC; CDR3 protein: CASQGQAVSYEQYF
V gene: TRBV13; J gene: TRBJ2-3; D gene: TRBD2; clone size: -; CDR3 DNA: TGTGCCAGCAGCTTTTTAGTTGAACTAGCGGATGCGGCAGATACGCAGTATTTT; CDR3 protein: CASSFLVELADAADTQYF
V gene: TRBV2; J gene: TRBJ2-5; D gene: TRBD2; clone size: once; CDR3 DNA: TGTGCCAGCAGTGAAATTGCTGGGACTAGGGGGGGAGAGACCCAGTACTTC; CDR3 protein: CASSEIAGTRGGETQYF
V gene: TRBV6-1; J gene: TRBJ1-3; D gene: TRBD1; clone size: -; CDR3 DNA: TGTGCCAGCAGTGAAGCGCCTAGACAGGGCGGCTCTGGAAACACCATATATTTT; CDR3 protein: CASSEAPRQGGSGNTIYF
V gene: TRBV18; J gene: TRBJ2-1; D gene: -; clone size: -; CDR3 DNA: TGTGCCAGCTCACCCTGGGACACACGCAATGAGCAGTTCTTC; CDR3 protein: CASSPWDTRNEQFF
V gene: TRBV2; J gene: TRBJ2-2; D gene: -; clone size: -; CDR3 DNA: TGTGCCAGCAGTTCGTCCAGCACCGGGGAGCTGTTTTTT; CDR3 protein: CASSSSSTGELFF
V gene: TRBV11-3; J gene: TRBJ2-1; D gene: TRBD1; clone size: -; CDR3 DNA: TGTGCCAGCAGCCCATCCGGGACAGGGGGTCAGTATGAGCAGTTCTTC; CDR3 protein: CASSPSGTGGQYEQFF
V gene: TRBV5-4; J gene: TRBJ1-1; D gene: -; clone size: -; CDR3 DNA: TGTGCCAGCAGCGCGACTAGACAGACGAACACTGAAGCTTTCTTT; CDR3 protein: CASSATRQTNTEAFF
V gene: TRBV5-5; J gene: TRBJ1-1; D gene: -; clone size: -; CDR3 DNA: TGTGCCAGCAACCGGTGGGGGGGACAGAACACTGAAGCTTTCTTT; CDR3 protein: CASNRWGGQNTEAFF
V gene: TRBV30; J gene: TRBJ1-5; D gene: TRBD1; clone size: -; CDR3 DNA: TGTGCCTGGGGAACCGTGAGGGGGCCGGGACAGCCCCAGCATTTT; CDR3 protein: CAWGTVRGPGQPQHF